This T cell receptor beta chain was documented in a study of T cell responses to AZD1222 COVID-19 vaccine. Findings of the study overall: There were mostly white British donors and more females than males, and clonal diversity was possibly underestimated. At study baseline, merely six AZD1222 recipients were seropositive. Only after the peak T cell response were repertoires sampled.

This clone is a singleton in its sample. No antigen is known for it. The protocol was immunoSEQ multiplex PCR, while the TCRdb copy is restricted to in-frame clones and leaves out a portion. The sample gives some 130,000 clones, just over 90% of which show up once; 6.9% is in the top ten. V was cut by 9 bases and J by 2 bases, with 11 bases left in between. This CDR3 spans 13 amino acids. The sample was peripheral blood, taken on day 0 of AZD1222 vaccination. The TCR originated in an adult in good health. The rearrangement links TRBV12-3 or TRBV12-4 to TRBJ1-5; D possibly corresponds to TRBD1 (5 bases). Here the CDR3 DNA reads TGTGCCAGTTACCAGGGAGGCAATCAGCCCCAGCATTTT. As protein: CASYQGGNQPQHF.